This entry describes one T cell receptor (beta chain). CDR1 and CDR2 (germline): SGHTA, FQGNSA. The CDR3 totals 16 residues. The ends lost 3 bases at V and 9 bases at J; junction bases unmatched: 8. These data belong to a study of blood T cell repertoires in COVID-19. Measured with immunoSEQ multiplex PCR; TCRdb has only the in-frame clones, and not every one. The profile shows around 280,000 clones, around 84% of them singletons. The origin of this receptor is a man between 65 and 85 years old with acute or convalescent COVID-19. The V call is TRBV7-2, the J call TRBJ2-5, with TRBD2 matching over 15 bases. Sequences were obtained from peripheral blood. This CDR3 reads CASSLGLAGGVLSQYF. The CDR3 DNA is TGTGCCAGCAGCTTGGGACTAGCGGGGGGTGTGTTGTCCCAGTACTTC.